Below, 22 T cell receptor beta chains from the same sample are listed, as sequenced in a study of T-cell memory formation after mild COVID-19. Each CDR3 protein gets one entry after TCRdb re-called the 5' RACE reads with MiXCR. The data hold around 310,000 distinct CDR3 sequences, with about a sixth observed a single time. Specimen: PBMCs or a T cell subset sorted from them (not recorded which). The origin of the receptors is a man between 18 and 35 years old who had mild COVID-19 (a few samples of this study predate the infection). Cell type and time point are not known.

This clonotype was detected only a few times. The V and J genes are TRBV7-9 and TRBJ2-1, with D possibly being TRBD1 (6 bases). Germline CDR1 reads SEHNR; CDR2 reads FQNEAQ (reference sequence). The CDR3 covers 13 residues. V lost 3 bases to trimming and J lost 9 bases, with 12 bases between them. CDR3 in DNA: TGTGCCAGCAGCTTTGCAGGGGTTGGTGAGCAGTTCTTC. Protein: CASSFAGVGEQFF.

This clonotype has only one observation. The V call is TRBV12-3 or TRBV12-4, the J call TRBJ1-5; maybe TRBD1 (6 bases). The CDR3 length is 15 residues. V was shortened by 6 bases and J by 6 bases, with 18 bases between the two germline ends. In DNA form, the CDR3 reads TGTGCCAGCAGCATAGGGGGACTTGGTACTCAGCCCCAGCATTTT. Translated, it gives CASSIGGLGTQPQHF.

The gene calls are TRBV5-5 and TRBJ2-7; the D call may be TRBD1 or TRBD2 (5 bases each). The V gene's germline CDR1 is SGHKS and CDR2 YYEKEE (reference sequence). The CDR3 spans 14 residues. Trimming took off 4 bases at V and 2 bases at J, with 13 bases between the two ends. The CDR3: CASSPNGGPYEQYF. The CDR3 nucleotides read TGTGCCAGCAGCCCGAATGGGGGACCCTACGAGCAGTACTTC.

This clonotype came up a few times. J is TRBJ2-3 and V is TRBV7-9, with D tentatively TRBD1 or TRBD2 (5 bases each). Germline-derived CDR1 and CDR2 are SEHNR and FQNEAQ (reference sequence). Deletions cut 3 bases from V and 4 bases from J, with 8 bases between. This CDR3 is 13 amino acids long. In DNA form, the CDR3 reads TGTGCCAGCAGCTTTCAGGGACCAGATACGCAGTATTTT. It translates to CASSFQGPDTQYF.

This clonotype was seen ten or more times. The chain recombines TRBV7-9 with TRBJ2-7; 8 bases are shared with TRBD1. The CDR3 runs 14 residues. CDR1 is SEHNR, CDR2 FQNEAQ, per germline (reference sequence). The V gene end was trimmed by 5 bases and the J gene end by 0 bases; junction bases not matched to a gene: 3. The DNA for the CDR3 is TGTGCCAGCAGCCTGGACAGGGCCTCCTACGAGCAGTACTTC. The encoded protein is CASSLDRASYEQYF.

This clonotype was seen at least ten times. The chain has TRBV3-1 and TRBJ2-3; 7 bases map to TRBD2. This CDR3 spans 13 amino acids. Unmatched junction bases numbered 2, after V lost 4 bases and J lost 4 bases. Germline values: CDR1 LGHDT, CDR2 YNNKEL (reference sequence). The CDR3 loop reads CASSRSGADTQYF. The CDR3 DNA reads as TGTGCCAGCAGCCGAAGCGGGGCAGATACGCAGTATTTT.

This clonotype has a single count. V is TRBV11-2 and J is TRBJ2-2; D gene unclear. CDR1 is SGHAT and CDR2 is FQNNGV in the germline V gene. V lost 1 base and J 1 base, leaving 7 bases between the germline ends. This CDR3 has 15 residues. The CDR3 loop is CASSLATMNTGELFF. CDR3 nucleotide sequence: TGTGCCAGCAGCTTAGCCACAATGAACACCGGGGAGCTGTTTTTT.

This clonotype was recorded many times. The V and J genes are TRBV6-4 and TRBJ2-1; 8 bases line up with TRBD1. Trimming cost V 3 bases and J 8 bases; bases outside gene matches: 6. This CDR3 contains 14 residues. CDR1 is MRHNA, CDR2 SNTAGT, per germline. The CDR3 reads CASSETQGADEQFF. CDR3 DNA: TGTGCCAGCAGTGAGACCCAGGGGGCGGATGAGCAGTTCTTC.

The chain couples TRBV7-2 to TRBJ2-7; unclear D gene. Trimming cost V 1 base and J 6 bases, with 19 bases left between them. Germline V lookup: CDR1 SGHTA, CDR2 FQGNSA. The CDR3 spans 16 residues. The CDR3 protein is CASSLGPSGSWLEQYV. The CDR3 DNA is TGTGCCAGCAGCTTAGGTCCGTCGGGCAGTTGGCTCGAGCAGTACGTC.

This chain uses TRBV7-3 with TRBJ2-2, with D possibly being TRBD1 or TRBD2 (5 bases each). Germline V gene data show CDR1 as SGHTA and CDR2 as FQGTGA. The ends were cut back, 8 bases at V and 1 base at J, with 14 bases in the middle. The CDR3 sequence is 15 residues long. The CDR3 loop is CASGPGTGNTGELFF. The CDR3 nucleotides are TGTGCCAGCGGACCCGGGACGGGGAACACCGGGGAGCTGTTTTTT.

A few counts support this clonotype. V and J are TRBV7-2 and TRBJ1-1; 10 bases align to TRBD1. From germline, CDR1 is SGHTA and CDR2 FQGNSA. The CDR3 sequence is 16 residues long. Trimming at V came to 2 bases and at J to 1 base, leaving 4 bases not matched to a gene. The CDR3 is CASSLTWTGGNTEAFF. The DNA for the CDR3 is TGTGCCAGCAGCTTAACTTGGACAGGGGGGAACACTGAAGCTTTCTTT.

This clonotype came up a few times. CDR3 nucleotide sequence: TGCGCCAGCAGCCAAGATCCCGCGGGGGGTGACACCGGGGAGCTGTTTTTT. Protein: CASSQDPAGGDTGELFF. The chain recombines TRBV4-3 with TRBJ2-2, with 8 bases that match TRBD2. Germline trimming cut 0 bases from V and 3 bases from J; bases unmatched to any gene: 6. Germline CDR1 is LGHNA and CDR2 is YSLEER. The CDR3 runs to 17 residues.

This clonotype showed up just a few times. This chain connects TRBV2 to TRBJ2-1; TRBD2 agrees at 14 bases. CDR3 size: 22 residues. The J segment lost 0 bases and the V segment lost 4 bases, leaving 17 bases of the junction unmatched. Germline V gene data show CDR1 as SNHLY and CDR2 as FYNNEI. In DNA form, the CDR3 reads TGTGCCAGCAGTGCATTCGCCCCCGGACTAGCGGGGGGACTGAGCTCCTACAATGAGCAGTTCTTC. Translating gives CASSAFAPGLAGGLSSYNEQFF. The full variable domain, its missing parts supplied by reference TRBV2 and TRBJ2-1, is EPEVTQTPSHQVTQMGQEVILRCVPISNHLYFYWYRQILGQKVEFLVSFYNNEISEKSEIFDDQFSVERPDGSNFTLKIRSTKLEDSAMYFCASSAFAPGLAGGLSSYNEQFFGPGTRLTVL.

The chain joins TRBV11-2 to TRBJ2-1; 9 nucleotides match TRBD1. The CDR3 loop spans 14 amino acids. Germline CDR1 and CDR2: SGHAT and FQNNGV. With 5 bases clipped from V and 4 bases from J, the junction kept 3 bases outside the gene matches. Here the CDR3 DNA reads TGTGCCAGCAGCCAGGGACAGGGTTACAATGAGCAGTTCTTC. This codes for CASSQGQGYNEQFF.

The V and J genes are TRBV5-8 and TRBJ2-3; maybe TRBD1 (5 bases). V was trimmed by 3 bases and J by 0 bases, leaving 14 bases between them. Germline-derived CDR1 and CDR2 are SGHTS and YDEGEE. The CDR3 contains 16 residues. As DNA, the CDR3 is TGTGCCAGCAGCTCCCCCGACAGATTCAGCACAGATACGCAGTATTTT. It codes for CASSSPDRFSTDTQYF.

The J gene is TRBJ1-6, the V gene TRBV15; D gene uncertain. Germline CDR1 LNHNV, CDR2 YYDKDF (reference sequence). Between the trimmed V and J ends, which lost 0 bases and 10 bases, there was a span of 13 bases. The CDR3 covers 15 residues. CDR3 protein: CATSRDVGSGSPLHF. Here the CDR3 DNA reads TGTGCCACCAGCAGAGATGTGGGGTCCGGCTCACCCCTCCACTTT.

This clonotype has only a few counts. The chain is built from TRBV5-1 and TRBJ1-2; D possibly corresponds to TRBD1 (5 bases). The CDR3 contains 14 residues. Germline V gives CDR1 SGHRS, CDR2 YFSETQ. The V end was cut by 3 bases, the J end by 1 base, with 10 bases between. CDR3 in amino acids: CASSWTGDNYGYTF. The CDR3 bases are TGCGCCAGCAGCTGGACGGGGGATAACTATGGCTACACCTTC.

There are a few counts of this clonotype. J is TRBJ1-2 and V is TRBV12-3 or TRBV12-4; maybe TRBD1 (6 bases). The CDR3 runs to 15 residues. V lost 3 bases and J 4 bases, leaving 15 bases between the germline ends. The chain's CDR3 is CASSFNHRVGYGYTF. The CDR3 nucleotides are TGTGCCAGCAGTTTTAATCACAGGGTCGGCTATGGCTACACCTTC.

The chain employs TRBV7-6 and TRBJ2-1, with 9 positions matching TRBD1. This CDR3 is built from 15 residues. The germline gives CDR1 SGHVS, CDR2 FNYEAQ. V was pared by 5 bases and J by 5 bases, with 7 bases of the junction left unmatched. The CDR3 region is CASSDQDRGDNEQFF. DNA of the CDR3: TGTGCCAGCAGCGACCAGGACAGGGGCGACAATGAGCAGTTCTTC.

There are a few counts of this clonotype. V usage is TRBV5-1 and J usage is TRBJ2-1, with 7 bases that match TRBD1. Germline values: CDR1 SGHRS, CDR2 YFSETQ. Germline trimming cut 4 bases from V and 2 bases from J; bases unmatched to any gene: 6. The CDR3 consists of 15 residues. The CDR3 DNA follows: TGCGCCAGCAGCATAGGACAGGTGGCCTACAATGAGCAGTTCTTC. Amino acid sequence: CASSIGQVAYNEQFF.

V gene TRBV10-2 combines with J gene TRBJ2-1, with D perhaps TRBD2 (6 bases). CDR1 and CDR2 (germline): WSHSY, SAAADI. CDR3 size: 14 residues. Trimming took off 4 bases at V and 7 bases at J, with 14 bases between the two ends. The CDR3 DNA reads as TGCGCCAGCAGTGGAGCGGGTTTCGGGAATGAGCAGTTCTTC. This encodes CASSGAGFGNEQFF.

This clonotype was counted between two and nine times. V gene TRBV6-1 combines with J gene TRBJ2-7; 7 positions match TRBD1. The germline gives CDR1 MNHNS, CDR2 SASEGT. V gave up 4 bases and J gave up 2 bases; unmatched junction bases: 5. The CDR3 is 14 residues long. CDR3 loop: CASSASGTAYEQYF. CDR3 coding DNA: TGTGCCAGCAGTGCTTCCGGGACAGCCTACGAGCAGTACTTC.